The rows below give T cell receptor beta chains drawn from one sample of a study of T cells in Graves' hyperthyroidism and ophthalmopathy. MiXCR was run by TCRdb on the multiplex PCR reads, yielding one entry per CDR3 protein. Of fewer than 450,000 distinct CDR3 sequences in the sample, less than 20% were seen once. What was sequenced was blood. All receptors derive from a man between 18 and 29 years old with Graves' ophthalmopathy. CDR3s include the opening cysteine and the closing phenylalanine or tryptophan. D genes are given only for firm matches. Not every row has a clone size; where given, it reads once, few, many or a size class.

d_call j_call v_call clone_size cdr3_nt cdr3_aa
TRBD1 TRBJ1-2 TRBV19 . TGTGCCAGTAGTATTGGGACAGGGGGAATCTATGGCTACACCTTC CASSIGTGGIYGYTF
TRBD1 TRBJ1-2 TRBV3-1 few TGTGCCAGCAGCCAGGACAGGGCCCTCGGCTACACCTTC CASSQDRALGYTF
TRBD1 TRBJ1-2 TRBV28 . TGTGCCAGCAGTCCCAGGGACAGCTTTAACTATGGCTACACCTTC CASSPRDSFNYGYTF
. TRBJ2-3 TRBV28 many TGTGCCAGCAGCACCGGAGGGGTTTGGAGCACAGATACGCAGTATTTT CASSTGGVWSTDTQYF
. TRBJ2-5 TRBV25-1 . TGTGCCAGCAAAGAGGGAGCGGCCCAAGAGACCCAGTACTTC CASKEGAAQETQYF
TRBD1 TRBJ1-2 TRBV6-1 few TGTGCCAGCAATGAACAGGGGCAGGGTGGCTACACCTTC CASNEQGQGGYTF
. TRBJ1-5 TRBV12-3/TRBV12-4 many TGTGCCAGCAGTCCGGACCTATATAGCAATCAGCCCCAGCATTTT CASSPDLYSNQPQHF
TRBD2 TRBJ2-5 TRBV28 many TGTGCCAGCAGTTTAGGGTCTGCGGGGGGTGAGACCCAGTACTTC CASSLGSAGGETQYF
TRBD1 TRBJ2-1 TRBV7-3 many TGTGCCAGCAGCAACGGACAGGGATCGGGGGAGCAGTTCTTC CASSNGQGSGEQFF
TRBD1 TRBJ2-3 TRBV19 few TGTGCCAGTAGTAACACACCGGGACAGGCAGATACGCAGTATTTT CASSNTPGQADTQYF
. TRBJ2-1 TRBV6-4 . TGTGCCAGCAGCATGACGGGTCGGTCGGGTCTGTTCTTC CASSMTGRSGLFF
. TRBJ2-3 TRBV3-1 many TGTGCCAGCAGCCAGCGGCCGGGAGATACGCAGTATTTT CASSQRPGDTQYF
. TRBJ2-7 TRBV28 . TGTGCCAGCAGTCCGCTCTGGGGGCGCGAGCAGCACTTC CASSPLWGREQHF
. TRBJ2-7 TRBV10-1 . TGCGCCAGCAGTGAAGACATTTCCTACGAGCAGTACTTC CASSEDISYEQYF
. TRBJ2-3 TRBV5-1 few TGCGCCAGCAGCTTGGCGGAGAGCTATGGGCAGGGTACGCAGTATTTT CASSLAESYGQGTQYF
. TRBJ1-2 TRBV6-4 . TGTGCCAGCAGTGACGCCAGGGTCAACTATGGCTACACCTTC CASSDARVNYGYTF
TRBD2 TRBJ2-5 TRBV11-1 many TGTGCCAGCAGCGCCCTAGCGGGCCACGAGACCCAGTACTTC CASSALAGHETQYF
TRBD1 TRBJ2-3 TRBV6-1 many TGTGCCAGCAGTTTTACCGGGGACAGGGGGGATACGCAGTATTTT CASSFTGDRGDTQYF
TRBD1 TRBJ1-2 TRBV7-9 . TGTGCCAGCAGCTCCGACAGGGCCCCTAACTATGGCTACACCTTC CASSSDRAPNYGYTF
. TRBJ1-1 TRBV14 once TGTGCCAGCAGCCAAGGCCCTGCGACCGGACAGCCCGAAGCTTTCTTT CASSQGPATGQPEAFF
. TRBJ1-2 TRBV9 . TGTGCCAGCAGCGTAGCCCTTGGGACCGGGGACAACTATGGCTACACCTTC CASSVALGTGDNYGYTF
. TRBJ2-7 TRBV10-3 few TGTGCCATCAGGCAGGGTTACTACGAGCAGTACTTC CAIRQGYYEQYF
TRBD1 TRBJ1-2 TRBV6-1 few TGTGCCACCCTGACAGGGACAAACTATGGCTACACCTTC CATLTGTNYGYTF
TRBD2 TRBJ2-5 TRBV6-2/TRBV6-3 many TGTGCCAGCACCTCCCTAGCGGACCAAGAGACCCAGTACTTC CASTSLADQETQYF
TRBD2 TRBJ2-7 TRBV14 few TGTGCCAGCAGCCAAGTCCCGGGAGGGGGAGGCGAGCAGTACTTC CASSQVPGGGGEQYF
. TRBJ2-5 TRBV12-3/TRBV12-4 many TGTGCCAGCAGCCCCCTTTGGGAGACCCAGTACTTC CASSPLWETQYF
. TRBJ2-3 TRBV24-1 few TGTGCCACCGAGGGGCAGCACACAGATACGCAGTATTTT CATEGQHTDTQYF
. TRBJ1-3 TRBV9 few TGTGCCAGCAGCTATGACATGAGCTCTGGAAACACCATATATTTT CASSYDMSSGNTIYF
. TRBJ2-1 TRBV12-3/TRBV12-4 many TGTGCCAGCAGTTTCGGGACCAGCGGGCAGTTCTTC CASSFGTSGQFF
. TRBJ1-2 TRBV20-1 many TGCAGTGCTAGCAAGCCAGGGATCTCGGGCTACACCTTC CSASKPGISGYTF
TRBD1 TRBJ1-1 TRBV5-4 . TGTGCCAGCAGCATCGGACAGGGAGGCGTCACTGAAGCTTTCTTT CASSIGQGGVTEAFF
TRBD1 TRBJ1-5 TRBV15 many TGTGCCACCGCCAGGGACAGGACCAATCAGCCCCAGCATTTT CATARDRTNQPQHF
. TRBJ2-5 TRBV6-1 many TGTGCCAGCAGTGCCTACATGGGGGTTGGAGAGACCCAGTACTTC CASSAYMGVGETQYF
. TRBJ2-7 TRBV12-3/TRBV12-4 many TGTGCCAGCAGTTTAGGGGACGGGATAAACAACGAGCAGTACTTC CASSLGDGINNEQYF
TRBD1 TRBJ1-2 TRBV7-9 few TGTGCCAGCAGCTTCTCAGGGGGTGGCTACACCTTC CASSFSGGGYTF
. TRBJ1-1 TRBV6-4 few TGTGCCAGCAGTTGGATCAGGGACTCGGAAGCTTTCTTT CASSWIRDSEAFF
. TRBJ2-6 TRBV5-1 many TGTGCCAGCAGCTTAGGTGCTTCCGGGGCCAACGTCCTGACTTTC CASSLGASGANVLTF
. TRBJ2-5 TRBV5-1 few TGCGCCAGCAGCTTGGAGGGCAGCCTGTACCAAGAGACCCAGTACTTC CASSLEGSLYQETQYF
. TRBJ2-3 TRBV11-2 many TGTGCCAGCAGATTATCGGTAGTTGTCACAGATACGCAGTATTTT CASRLSVVVTDTQYF
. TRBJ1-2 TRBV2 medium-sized TGTGCCAGCAGTGAAGACAGGGTGGGCTACACCTTC CASSEDRVGYTF
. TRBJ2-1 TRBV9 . TGTGCCAGCAGCGTCCAGGGTCTTGAGCAGTTCTTC CASSVQGLEQFF
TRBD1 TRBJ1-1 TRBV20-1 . TGCAGTGCTAGGGCTGACAGGGACACTGAAGCTTTCTTT CSARADRDTEAFF
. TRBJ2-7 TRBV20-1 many TGCAGTGCTATCGACGGGGACTACGAGCAGTACTTC CSAIDGDYEQYF
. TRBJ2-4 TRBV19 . TGTGCCAGTAGTATTGGGGCAGGGGCGGCCAAAAACATTCAGTACTTC CASSIGAGAAKNIQYF
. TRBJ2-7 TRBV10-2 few TGCGCCAGCAGGGGGCATGGGCGGACCTACGAGCAGTACTTC CASRGHGRTYEQYF
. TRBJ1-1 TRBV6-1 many TGTGCCAGCAGCACACAACCTCAGAACACTGAAGCTTTCTTT CASSTQPQNTEAFF
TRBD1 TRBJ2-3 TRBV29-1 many TGCAGCCTCGGGACAGGGGATCGGAATACGCAGTATTTT CSLGTGDRNTQYF
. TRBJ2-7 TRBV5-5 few TGTGCCAGCAGCTTGGCCGCTTTCCAGGGTAGCGGCTACGAGCAGTACTTC CASSLAAFQGSGYEQYF
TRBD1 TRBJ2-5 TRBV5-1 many TGTGCCAGCAGCTTAGGACAGGGGCAAGAGACCCAGTACTTC CASSLGQGQETQYF
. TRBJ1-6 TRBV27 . TGTGCCAGCAGAAGGGACACAGATTCACCCCTCCACTTT CASRRDTDSPLHF
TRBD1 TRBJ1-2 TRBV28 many TGTGCCAGCAGGCTGACAGGGAACTATGGCTACACCTTC CASRLTGNYGYTF
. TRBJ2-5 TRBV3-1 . TGTGCCAGCAGCCAATGGCAGGGAGAGGCCCAGTACTTC CASSQWQGEAQYF
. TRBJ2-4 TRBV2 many TGTGCCAGCGTAGGGGCCGGAAACATTCAGTACTTC CASVGAGNIQYF
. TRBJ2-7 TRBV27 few TGTGCCAGCAGTTTATTGGGCAGTCCGGACGAGCAGTACTTC CASSLLGSPDEQYF
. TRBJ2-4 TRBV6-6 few TGTGCCAGCAGTTACTCCGGCGACATTCAGTACTTC CASSYSGDIQYF
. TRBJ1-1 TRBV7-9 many TGTGCCAGCAGACATCAGGGTGACACCCATGAAGCTTTCTTT CASRHQGDTHEAFF
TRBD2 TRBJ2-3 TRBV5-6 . TGTGCCAGCAGCTTCCTGACTAGCGGGGACACAGATACGCAGTATTTT CASSFLTSGDTDTQYF
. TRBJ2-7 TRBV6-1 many TGTGCCAGCCGAGAGCCGGCTAACTACGAGCAGTACTTC CASREPANYEQYF
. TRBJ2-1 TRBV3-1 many TGTGCCAGCAGCCAAGCAGGGATTGAGCAGTTCTTC CASSQAGIEQFF
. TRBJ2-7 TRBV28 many TGTGCCAGCTACGAGGGGGGACAACTAAGCTCCTACGAGCAGTACTTC CASYEGGQLSSYEQYF